This T cell receptor (beta chain) originates from a study of T-cell reconstitution after alpha-beta-depleted transplantation in children. TCRbeta library construction was performed incorporating unique molecular identifiers. TCRdb redid the calling of the PCR reads with MiXCR, one entry per CDR3 protein. Of some 220,000 distinct CDR3 sequences in the sample, roughly a tenth were seen once. The germline CDR1 and CDR2 sequences are SNHLY and FYNNEI. V shed 0 bases and J shed 0 bases, with 6 bases lying between them. The CDR3 length is 14 residues. This clonotype was picked up many times. Sequencing was performed on PBMCs, taken before TCRalphabeta/CD19-depleted stem cell transplant. The gene calls are TRBV2 and TRBJ2-7; D call uncertain. This clonotype was obtained from a child under three years old with acute myeloid leukemia, due to receive a stem cell transplant. CDR3 residues: CASSEAWSSYEQYF. DNA for the CDR3: TGTGCCAGCAGTGAAGCCTGGAGCTCCTACGAGCAGTACTTC.